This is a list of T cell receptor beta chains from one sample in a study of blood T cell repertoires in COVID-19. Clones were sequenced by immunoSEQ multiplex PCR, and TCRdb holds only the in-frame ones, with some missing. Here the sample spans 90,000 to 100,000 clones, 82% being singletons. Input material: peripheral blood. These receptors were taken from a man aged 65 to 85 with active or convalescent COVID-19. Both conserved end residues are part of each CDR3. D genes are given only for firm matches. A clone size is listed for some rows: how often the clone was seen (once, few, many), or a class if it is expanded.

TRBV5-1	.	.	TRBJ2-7	CASSLTGMLYEQYF	TGCGCCAGCAGCTTAACGGGGATGTTGTACGAGCAGTACTTC
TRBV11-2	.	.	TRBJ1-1	CASSPLGLYTEAFF	TGTGCCAGCAGCCCGTTGGGGCTATACACTGAAGCTTTCTTT
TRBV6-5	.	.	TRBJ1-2	CASSYSPGHHGYTF	TGTGCCAGCAGTTACTCGCCAGGGCACCATGGCTACACCTTC
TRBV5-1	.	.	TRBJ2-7	CASSSGQSGSYEQYF	TGCGCCAGCAGCTCCGGACAGTCCGGGTCCTACGAGCAGTACTTC
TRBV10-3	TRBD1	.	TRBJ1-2	CAISGGTGRNYGYTF	TGTGCCATCAGTGGAGGGACAGGGCGTAACTATGGCTACACCTTC
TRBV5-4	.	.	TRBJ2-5	CASSLGQRQETQYF	TGTGCCAGCAGCTTGGGACAGAGGCAAGAGACCCAGTACTTC
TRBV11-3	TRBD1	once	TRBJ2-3	CASSSRTGRNTDTQYF	TGTGCCAGCAGCTCACGGACAGGGAGGAACACAGATACGCAGTATTTT
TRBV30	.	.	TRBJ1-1	CAWSVREGGSGNTEAFF	TGTGCCTGGAGTGTACGGGAGGGCGGCTCGGGGAACACTGAAGCTTTCTTT
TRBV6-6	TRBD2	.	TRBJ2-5	CASRDLAGGSQETQYF	TGTGCCAGCAGGGACCTAGCGGGGGGAAGTCAAGAGACCCAGTACTTC
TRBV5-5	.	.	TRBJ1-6	CASSLTHRVESPLHF	TGTGCCAGCAGCTTAACTCACAGGGTCGAGTCACCCCTCCACTTT
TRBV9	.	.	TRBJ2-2	CASSELWAGELFF	TGTGCCAGCAGCGAACTATGGGCCGGGGAGCTGTTTTTT
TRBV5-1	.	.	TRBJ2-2	CASRITGTGELFF	TGCGCCAGCAGGATAACAGGCACCGGGGAGCTGTTTTTT
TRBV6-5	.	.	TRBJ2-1	CASSSRTSNEQFF	TGTGCCAGCAGTTCGAGGACTTCCAATGAGCAGTTCTTC
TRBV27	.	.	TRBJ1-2	CASSLGGRGGYTF	TGTGCCAGCAGCCTCGGGGGGCGGGGTGGCTACACCTTC
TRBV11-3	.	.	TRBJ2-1	CASSFGPGDYNEQFF	TGTGCCAGCAGCTTTGGACCAGGGGATTACAATGAGCAGTTCTTC
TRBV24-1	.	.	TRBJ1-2	CATQDSKYGYTF	TGTGCCACCCAGGACAGTAAATATGGCTACACCTTC
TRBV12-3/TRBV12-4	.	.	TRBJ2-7	CASSLSFGGEQYF	TGTGCCAGCAGTTTGTCTTTTGGAGGGGAGCAGTACTTC
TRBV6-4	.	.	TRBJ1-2	CASSDPRGGDYGYTF	TGTGCCAGCAGTGACCCCCGAGGGGGAGACTATGGCTACACCTTC
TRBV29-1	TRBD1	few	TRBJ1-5	CSVREGGTANQPQHF	TGCAGCGTTCGGGAAGGGGGGACAGCGAATCAGCCCCAGCATTTT
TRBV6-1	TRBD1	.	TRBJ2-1	CASSEPRQGSGNEQFF	TGTGCCAGCAGTGAACCAAGACAGGGGTCGGGCAATGAGCAGTTCTTC
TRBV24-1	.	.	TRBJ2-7	CATRGGLQTYEQYF	TGTGCCACCCGTGGGGGCCTACAGACCTACGAGCAGTACTTC
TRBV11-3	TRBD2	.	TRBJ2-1	CASSPEAGVYNEQFF	TGTGCCAGCAGCCCCGAAGCGGGGGTTTACAATGAGCAGTTCTTC
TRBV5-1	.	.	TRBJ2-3	CASRSTDTQYF	TGCGCCAGCAGGTCGACAGATACGCAGTATTTT
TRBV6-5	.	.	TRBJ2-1	CASGGAYNEQFF	TGTGCCAGCGGGGGGGCTTACAATGAGCAGTTCTTC
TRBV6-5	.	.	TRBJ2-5	CASSRQLEETQYF	TGTGCCAGCAGCAGGCAACTCGAAGAGACCCAGTACTTC
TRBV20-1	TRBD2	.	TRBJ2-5	CSASRPGGAETQYF	TGCAGTGCTAGTCGACCGGGGGGGGCGGAGACCCAGTACTTC
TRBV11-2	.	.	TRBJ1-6	CASSRDRFGTLHF	TGTGCCAGCAGCCGCGACAGGTTTGGGACCCTCCACTTT
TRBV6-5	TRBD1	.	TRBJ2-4	CASGTQGAGIQYF	TGTGCCAGCGGAACCCAGGGGGCTGGCATTCAGTACTTC
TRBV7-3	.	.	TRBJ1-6	CASSLMQGGNSPLHF	TGTGCCAGCAGCTTAATGCAGGGTGGGAATTCACCCCTCCACTTT
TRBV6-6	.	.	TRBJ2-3	CASSYSMGATDTQYF	TGTGCCAGCAGTTACTCAATGGGGGCAACAGATACGCAGTATTTT
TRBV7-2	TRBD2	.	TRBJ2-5	CASSFRSGSQETQYF	TGTGCCAGCAGCTTCCGTAGCGGGTCTCAAGAGACCCAGTACTTC
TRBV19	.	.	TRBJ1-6	CASSTYLGKGWDNSPLHF	TGTGCCAGTAGTACTTATCTCGGGAAAGGTTGGGATAATTCACCCCTCCACTTT
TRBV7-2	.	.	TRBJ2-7	CASTRGGGVSEQYF	TGTGCCAGCACCCGGGGAGGGGGGGTTAGCGAGCAGTACTTC
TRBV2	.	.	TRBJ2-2	CASSPGHFTGGELFF	TGTGCCAGCAGTCCGGGACACTTTACAGGCGGGGAGCTGTTTTTT
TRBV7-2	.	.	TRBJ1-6	CASSFQGTNSPLHF	TGTGCCAGCAGCTTTCAGGGGACGAATTCACCCCTCCACTTT
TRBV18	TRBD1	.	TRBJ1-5	CASSDRGDQPQHF	TGTGCCAGCTCTGACAGGGGGGATCAGCCCCAGCATTTT
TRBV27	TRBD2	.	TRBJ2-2	CASNSRSGEGGELFF	TGTGCCAGCAATTCGCGAAGCGGGGAGGGCGGGGAGCTGTTTTTT
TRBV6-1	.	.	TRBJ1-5	CASSDPGYSNQPQHF	TGTGCCAGCAGTGACCCAGGCTATAGCAATCAGCCCCAGCATTTT
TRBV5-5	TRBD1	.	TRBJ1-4	CASSEQGASEKLFF	TGTGCCAGCAGCGAACAGGGGGCTAGTGAAAAACTGTTTTTT
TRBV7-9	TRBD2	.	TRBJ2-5	CASSLAGGRSQETQYF	TGTGCCAGCAGCTTAGCGGGGGGGAGGAGCCAAGAGACCCAGTACTTC
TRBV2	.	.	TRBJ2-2	CATDSFKNTGELFF	TGTGCCACAGACTCTTTCAAGAACACCGGGGAGCTGTTTTTT
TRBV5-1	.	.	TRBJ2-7	CASSADPGVAYEQYF	TGCGCCAGCAGCGCCGACCCGGGGGTTGCCTACGAGCAGTACTTC
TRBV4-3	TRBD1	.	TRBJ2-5	CASSQDGTGPQETQYF	TGCGCCAGCAGCCAAGATGGGACAGGACCCCAAGAGACCCAGTACTTC
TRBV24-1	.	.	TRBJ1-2	CATSPGLGYGYTF	TGTGCCACCAGTCCTGGACTCGGCTATGGCTACACCTTC
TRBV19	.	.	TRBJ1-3	CASSLRGAGNTIYF	TGTGCCAGTAGCCTCAGGGGTGCAGGAAACACCATATATTTT
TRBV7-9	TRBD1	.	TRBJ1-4	CASSFQGVPNEKLFF	TGTGCCAGCAGCTTCCAGGGGGTCCCTAATGAAAAACTGTTTTTT
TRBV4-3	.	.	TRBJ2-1	CASSQEGWLQGYNEQFF	TGCGCCAGCAGCCAAGAGGGTTGGCTCCAGGGCTACAATGAGCAGTTCTTC